The present entry profiles one T cell receptor (beta chain) with its context. The antigen remains unidentified. This specimen comes from a study of cytomegalovirus exposure and HLA in healthy donors. Study at large: Early released data had tens of millions of unique TCRs, all coming from HLA-typed donors. Broader study findings: High sensitivity and specificity were reportedly achieved when the classifier diagnosed cytomegalovirus status. The study carried out a later analysis of TCR beta sequences. It associated 16,951 of them with specific HLA alleles at a false discovery rate of 0.05.

The PCR ran on 60 Vbeta and 13 Jbeta primers. Clones were sequenced by immunoSEQ multiplex PCR, and TCRdb holds only the in-frame ones, with some missing. The sample consists of 95,000 to 110,000 clones, roughly three quarters of them appearing once. Sequencing input: PBMCs. This TCR was recovered from a man in his fifties or sixties in good health and CMV-seropositive.

The DNA of the CDR3 is TGTGCCAGTAGTATCTCAGGGGTGGGAGAGACCCAGTACTTC. Protein product: CASSISGVGETQYF. V is TRBV19 and J is TRBJ2-5, with D tentatively TRBD1 (6 bases). Germline lookup yields CDR1 LNHDA and CDR2 SQIVND (reference sequence). The CDR3 consists of 14 residues. Deletions cut 3 bases from V and 4 bases from J, with 12 bases between.